Presented here are 10 T cell receptor beta chains from one specimen sequenced in a study of early T cells in non-severe SARS-CoV-2 infection. TCRdb reprocessed the 5' RACE reads with MiXCR, giving one entry per CDR3 protein. The table includes around 40,000 distinct CDR3 sequences, roughly 6% detected once. The sample was whole blood. Receptors were obtained from an adult who was a healthcare worker with PCR-confirmed SARS-CoV-2 infection or an uninfected control (not recorded which).

This clonotype was counted between two and nine times. V and J are TRBV29-1 and TRBJ2-1, with D hard to call. Germline CDR1 SQVTM, CDR2 ANQGSEA. The CDR3 sequence is 12 residues long. The V and J ends lost 6 bases and 5 bases respectively, with 11 bases between them. CDR3 protein: CSVEAPHNEQFF. CDR3 DNA sequence: TGCAGCGTAGAGGCTCCCCACAATGAGCAGTTCTTC.

V gene TRBV7-8 combines with J gene TRBJ2-3; D remains unclear. Germline V gene lookup returns CDR1 SGHVS and CDR2 FQNEAQ. The CDR3 has 13 amino acids. Trimming left V 4 bases short and J 5 bases short, with 10 bases between. The CDR3 sequence: CASSSRRQDTQYF. DNA of the CDR3: TGTGCCAGCAGCTCACGAAGGCAAGATACGCAGTATTTT.

This clonotype was counted ten times or more. In DNA form, the CDR3 reads TGCGCCAGCAGCGTCACCGGGGAGCTGTTTTTT. It is translated as CASSVTGELFF. The gene calls are TRBV5-1 and TRBJ2-2; D is unresolved. Germline CDR1 and CDR2: SGHRS and YFSETQ. V lost 4 bases and J lost 4, with 2 bases in between. The CDR3 totals 11 residues.

In this sample, this clonotype turned up many times. V and J are TRBV2 and TRBJ1-2, with D possibly TRBD1 on 6 matching bases. The ends were cut back, 4 bases at V and 4 bases at J, with 7 bases in the middle. CDR3 length: 12 residues. Germline CDR1 and CDR2: SNHLY and FYNNEI. The CDR3 is CASSATGYGYTF. The CDR3 nucleotides are TGTGCCAGCAGTGCGACAGGCTATGGCTACACCTTC.

The chain has TRBV27 and TRBJ2-5, with TRBD2 as a possible D gene (5 bases). Germline-derived CDR1 and CDR2 are MNHEY and SMNVEV (reference sequence). The ends were cut back, 3 bases at V and 5 bases at J, with 13 bases in the middle. This CDR3 contains 14 residues. The CDR3 is CASSFLGSGETQYF. CDR3 bases: TGTGCCAGCAGTTTCCTGGGGTCGGGGGAGACCCAGTACTTC.

This clonotype came up a few times. This chain connects TRBV9 to TRBJ2-7; 8 nucleotides agree with TRBD1. The CDR3 runs to 14 residues. The J segment lost 6 bases and the V segment lost 2 bases, leaving 7 bases of the junction unmatched. Germline assignment: CDR1 SGDLS and CDR2 YYNGEE. This CDR3 is CASSVQGAGAEQYF. For the CDR3, the DNA is TGTGCCAGCAGCGTCCAGGGGGCCGGTGCCGAGCAGTACTTC.

This clonotype turned up a few times. The J gene is TRBJ1-5, the V gene TRBV12-3 or TRBV12-4; no definite D call. V lost 11 bases and J lost 7, with 18 bases in between. This CDR3 has 13 residues. The CDR3 DNA follows: TGTGCCCCGAACAGTAGGAAGAGGCAGCCCCAGCATTTT. It encodes CAPNSRKRQPQHF.

Many counts were recorded for this clonotype. The V and J genes are TRBV12-3 or TRBV12-4 and TRBJ1-2; possible D gene TRBD1, 5 bases. The CDR3 consists of 14 residues. V lost 3 bases and J 2 bases, leaving 10 bases between the germline ends. The CDR3 loop reads CASSLQGPNYGYTF. The CDR3 coding sequence is TGTGCCAGCAGTTTGCAGGGACCGAACTATGGCTACACCTTC.

As regards this clonotype: A read error is possible here, since a much larger clone lies one base away. CDR3 protein: CASSLDDLFGAFF. CDR3 coding DNA: TGCGCCAGCAGCTTGGACGACTTATTTGGAGCTTTCTTT. This chain connects TRBV5-1 to TRBJ1-1; the D is unclear. From germline, CDR1 is SGHRS and CDR2 YFSETQ. The V and J ends lost 0 bases and 10 bases respectively, with 13 bases between them. This CDR3 has 13 residues.

There are a few counts of this clonotype. CDR3 nucleotides: TGCGCCAGCAGCCAAGTCGGCGGAAACAATGAGCAGTTCTTC. Residues: CASSQVGGNNEQFF. The J gene is TRBJ2-1, the V gene TRBV4-3; D remains ambiguous. The V gene lost 1 base and the J gene lost 5 bases, with 9 bases spanning the gap. CDR3 size: 14 residues. Per germline, CDR1 LGHNA and CDR2 YSLEER.